Below, one T cell receptor beta chain is given with its context. The sample belongs to a study of blood T cell repertoires in COVID-19. For the study at large: Donors in the United States, Italy and Spain gave samples during acute or convalescent COVID-19. From T cells, B-cell-depleted T cells, or PBMCs came the material, which was cDNA or gDNA.

Under the authors' procedure: Estimated nucleated cell counts came from reference gene primer amplification. Produced via immunoSEQ multiplex PCR; TCRdb's table is partial and in-frame only. The V and J calls and clone size are taken from that table; D and trimming were inferred from the DNA. This table holds over 150,000 clones, roughly 88% found once. The V end was cut by 5 bases, the J end by 2 bases, with 17 bases between. Per the germline V gene, CDR1 is MDHEN and CDR2 is SYDVKM. This CDR3 comprises 16 residues. This receptor was obtained from a woman aged 60-70 years with acute or convalescent COVID-19. V usage is TRBV28 and J usage is TRBJ2-3; maybe TRBD2 (6 bases). Sequenced: peripheral blood. CDR3 region: CASSLAGFGNTDTQYF. In DNA form, the CDR3 reads TGTGCCAGCAGTCTGGCGGGGTTTGGGAACACAGATACGCAGTATTTT.